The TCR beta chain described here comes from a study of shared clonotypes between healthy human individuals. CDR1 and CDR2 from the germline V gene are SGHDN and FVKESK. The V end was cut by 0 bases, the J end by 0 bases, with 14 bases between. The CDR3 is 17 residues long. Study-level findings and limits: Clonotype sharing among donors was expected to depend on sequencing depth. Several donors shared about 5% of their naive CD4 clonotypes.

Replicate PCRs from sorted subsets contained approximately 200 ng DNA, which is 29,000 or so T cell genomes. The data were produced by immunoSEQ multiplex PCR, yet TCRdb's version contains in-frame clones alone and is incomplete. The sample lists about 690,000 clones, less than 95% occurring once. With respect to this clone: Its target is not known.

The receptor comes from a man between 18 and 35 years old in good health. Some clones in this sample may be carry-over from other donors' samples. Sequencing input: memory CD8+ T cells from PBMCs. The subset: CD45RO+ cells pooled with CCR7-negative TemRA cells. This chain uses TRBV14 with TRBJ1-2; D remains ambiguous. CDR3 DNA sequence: TGTGCCAGCAGCCAAGAAGCGTGGCGGACGCCTAACTATGGCTACACCTTC. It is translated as CASSQEAWRTPNYGYTF.